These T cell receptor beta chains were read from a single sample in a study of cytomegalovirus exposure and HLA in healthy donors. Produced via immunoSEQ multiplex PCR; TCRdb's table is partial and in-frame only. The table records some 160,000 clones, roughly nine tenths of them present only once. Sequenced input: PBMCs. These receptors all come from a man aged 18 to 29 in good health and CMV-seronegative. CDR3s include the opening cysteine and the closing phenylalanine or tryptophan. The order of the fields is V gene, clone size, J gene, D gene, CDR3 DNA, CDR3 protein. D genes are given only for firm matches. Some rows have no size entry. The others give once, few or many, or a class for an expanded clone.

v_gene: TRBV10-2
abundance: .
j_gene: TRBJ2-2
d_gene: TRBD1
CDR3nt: TGCGCCAGCAGTGACGGGACAGGGATCGGGGAGCTGTTTTTT
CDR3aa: CASSDGTGIGELFF

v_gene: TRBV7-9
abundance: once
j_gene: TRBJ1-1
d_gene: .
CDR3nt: TGTGCCAGCAGCTTAGCCCAAACAAACACTGAAGCTTTCTTT
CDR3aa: CASSLAQTNTEAFF

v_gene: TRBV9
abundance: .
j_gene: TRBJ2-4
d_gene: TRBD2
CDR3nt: TGTGCCAGCAGCCCTACGGGGGGACTAGCGGGACCGACTGCCAAAAACATTCAGTACTTC
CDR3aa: CASSPTGGLAGPTAKNIQYF

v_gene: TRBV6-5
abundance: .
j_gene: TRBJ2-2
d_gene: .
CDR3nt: TGTGCCAGCAGTTCCGACAGTTTGAACACCGGGGAGCTGTTTTTT
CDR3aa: CASSSDSLNTGELFF

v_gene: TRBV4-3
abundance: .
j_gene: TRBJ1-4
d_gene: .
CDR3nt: TGCGCCAGCAGCCAAAAGGGGGTCTCAACTAATGAAAAACTGTTTTTT
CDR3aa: CASSQKGVSTNEKLFF

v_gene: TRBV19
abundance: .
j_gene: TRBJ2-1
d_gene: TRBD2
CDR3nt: TGTGCCAGTAGTAGAGGACTAGCGGGAGGGGTCTATGGGGATGAGCAGTTCTTC
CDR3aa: CASSRGLAGGVYGDEQFF

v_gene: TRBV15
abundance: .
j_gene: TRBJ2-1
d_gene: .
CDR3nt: TGTGCCACCAGCAGGCGGGGCACCTACAATGAGCAGTTCTTC
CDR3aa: CATSRRGTYNEQFF

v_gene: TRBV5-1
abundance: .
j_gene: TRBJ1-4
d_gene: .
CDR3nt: TGCGCCAGCAGCTTGGTGGGGGCAAGCCAGGATGAAAAACTGTTTTTT
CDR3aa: CASSLVGASQDEKLFF

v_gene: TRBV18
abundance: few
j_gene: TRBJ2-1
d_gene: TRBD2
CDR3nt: TGTGCCAGCTCACCTCCCGTGTCCCTAGCGGTCAATGAGCAGTTCTTC
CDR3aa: CASSPPVSLAVNEQFF

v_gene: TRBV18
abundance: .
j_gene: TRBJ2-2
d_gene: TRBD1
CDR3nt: TGTGCCAGCTCACAAGGGGGCAGACCTGTTGGGACCGGGGAGCTGTTTTTT
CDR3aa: CASSQGGRPVGTGELFF

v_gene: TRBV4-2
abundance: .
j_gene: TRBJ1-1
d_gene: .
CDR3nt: TGTGCCAGCAGCCAGGACGGGATAGCTGAAGCTTTCTTT
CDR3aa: CASSQDGIAEAFF